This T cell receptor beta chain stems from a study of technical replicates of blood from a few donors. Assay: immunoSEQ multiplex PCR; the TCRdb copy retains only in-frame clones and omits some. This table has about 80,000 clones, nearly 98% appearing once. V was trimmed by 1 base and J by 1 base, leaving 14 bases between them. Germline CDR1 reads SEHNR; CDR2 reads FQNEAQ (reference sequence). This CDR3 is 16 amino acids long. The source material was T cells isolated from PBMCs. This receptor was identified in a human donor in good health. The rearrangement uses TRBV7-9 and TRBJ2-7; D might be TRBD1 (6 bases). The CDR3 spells CASSLVGQQYSYEQYF. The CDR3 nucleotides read TGTGCCAGCAGCTTAGTTGGACAGCAGTATTCCTACGAGCAGTACTTC.